The 30 T cell receptor beta chains presented below share a single source sample, sequenced in a study of cytomegalovirus exposure and HLA in healthy donors. The PCR used 60 Vbeta and 13 Jbeta primers. The assay was immunoSEQ multiplex PCR, and TCRdb's table has in-frame clones only and misses some. The repertoire has roughly 98,000 clones, under 85% of them found once; the top ten carry approximately 11%. Material: PBMCs. These receptors all stem from a man younger than 35 in good health and CMV-seropositive.

This clone has a single count. This chain connects TRBV5-1 to TRBJ1-1; no definite D call. This CDR3 has 13 amino acids. Trimming removed 1 base at V and 5 bases at J, with 9 bases between. Germline CDR1 and CDR2: SGHRS and YFSETQ. The CDR3 is CASSLSVATEAFF. CDR3 DNA: TGCGCCAGCAGCTTGTCGGTAGCGACTGAAGCTTTCTTT. Full variable domain (outside the CDR3, taken from reference TRBV5-1 and TRBJ1-1): KAGVTQTPRYLIKTRGQQVTLSCSPISGHRSVSWYQQTPGQGLQFLFEYFSETQRNKGNFPGRFSGRQFSNSRSEMNVSTLELGDSALYLCASSLSVATEAFFGQGTRLTVV.

The chain uses TRBV27 and TRBJ2-5, with 9 bases fitting TRBD2. Unmatched junction bases numbered 7, after V lost 3 bases and J lost 5 bases. CDR3 length: 15 amino acids. Germline values: CDR1 MNHEY, CDR2 SMNVEV (reference sequence). The DNA of the CDR3 is TGTGCCAGCAGTTTTATTAGCGGGGGTGGGGAGACCCAGTACTTC. Amino acid sequence: CASSFISGGGETQYF.

The chain couples TRBV5-1 to TRBJ2-1, with 9 bases identical to TRBD2. The CDR3 is 15 amino acids. Germline CDR1 is SGHRS and CDR2 is YFSETQ. With 4 bases clipped from V and 1 base from J, the junction kept 3 bases outside the gene matches. This CDR3 is CASSGSGGSYNEQFF. CDR3 DNA sequence: TGCGCCAGCAGCGGTAGCGGGGGTTCCTACAATGAGCAGTTCTTC.

This clone is a singleton in its sample. This chain links TRBV7-2 with TRBJ2-1, with D possibly TRBD2 on 5 matching bases. The CDR3 loop spans 14 amino acids. Trimming pared 3 bases from V and 8 bases from J, leaving 14 bases between. Per the germline V gene, CDR1 is SGHTA and CDR2 is FQGNSA. CDR3 nucleotides: TGTGCCAGCAGCTTGAATGGCGGGCGGGATGAGCAGTTCTTC. It is translated as CASSLNGGRDEQFF.

V usage is TRBV6-1 and J usage is TRBJ2-7, with 9 bases fitting TRBD2. The CDR3 has 15 amino acids. The V gene's germline CDR1 is MNHNS and CDR2 SASEGT. The J segment lost 5 bases and the V segment lost 0 bases, leaving 5 bases of the junction unmatched. CDR3 amino acids: CASSEAGLAGNEQYF. Written as DNA, the CDR3 is TGTGCCAGCAGTGAAGCAGGGCTAGCGGGGAACGAGCAGTACTTC.

The chain joins TRBV11-2 to TRBJ1-1; weak D call: TRBD1 (6 bases). The CDR3 has 15 residues. Per germline, CDR1 SGHAT and CDR2 FQNNGV. V lost 1 base, J lost 1 base, and 10 bases lay in between. CDR3 region: CASSLGLGANTEAFF. The DNA for the CDR3 is TGTGCCAGCAGCTTAGGCTTGGGGGCGAACACTGAAGCTTTCTTT.

The rearrangement uses TRBV5-4 and TRBJ1-6; no clear D gene. The CDR3 loop spans 14 amino acids. Germline V gives CDR1 SGHNT, CDR2 YYREEE (reference sequence). V lost 0 bases and J 4 bases, leaving 5 bases between the germline ends. CDR3 DNA sequence: TGTGCCAGCAGCTTGGACAGTTATAATTCACCCCTCCACTTT. Its translation is CASSLDSYNSPLHF.

This sequence joins TRBV11-2 and TRBJ1-1; tentative D call: TRBD1 (5 bases). The CDR3 sequence is 12 residues long. V lost 0 bases and J lost 11, with 10 bases in between. Germline-derived CDR1 and CDR2 are SGHAT and FQNNGV. The CDR3 DNA reads as TGTGCCAGCAGCTTAGACGGGGGGATCGCTTTCTTT. It yields the protein CASSLDGGIAFF.

The chain carries TRBV7-9 and TRBJ1-2; D remains ambiguous. CDR1 is SEHNR and CDR2 is FQNEAQ in the germline V gene (reference sequence). The CDR3 length is 14 residues. The V end was cut by 4 bases, the J end by 1 base, with 10 bases between. The CDR3 bases are TGTGCCAGCAGCTCTAGACGGAATAACTATGGCTACACCTTC. Its protein is CASSSRRNNYGYTF.

The chain couples TRBV28 to TRBJ2-2; 11 bases are a match to TRBD2. The CDR3 covers 17 residues. Germline V gene data show CDR1 as MDHEN and CDR2 as SYDVKM. Trimming at V came to 6 bases and at J to 5 bases, leaving 11 bases not matched to a gene. The CDR3 DNA reads as TGTGCCAGCAGGGTTATACTAGCGGGGGACGCTACCGGGGAGCTGTTTTTT. Encoded protein: CASRVILAGDATGELFF.

CDR3 loop: CASNRLAGTGELFF. In nucleotides, the CDR3 is TGTGCCAGCAACCGACTAGCGGGGACCGGGGAGCTGTTTTTT. The chain combines TRBV19 with TRBJ2-2; 11 nucleotides match TRBD2. The germline gives CDR1 LNHDA, CDR2 SQIVND (reference sequence). CDR3 size: 14 residues. V lost 9 bases and J lost 5; bases outside the gene matches: 5.

This clone appeared a single time. This chain joins TRBV18 and TRBJ1-1; D is possibly TRBD1 (6 bases). CDR1 KGHSH and CDR2 LQKENI come from the germline V gene. Trimming cost V 2 bases and J 0 bases, with 13 bases left between them. The CDR3 loop spans 16 amino acids. The CDR3 reads CASSPRQGHMNTEAFF. CDR3 DNA sequence: TGTGCCAGCTCACCAAGGCAGGGGCACATGAACACTGAAGCTTTCTTT.

The chain links TRBV6-1 to TRBJ1-3, with D tentatively TRBD1 (5 bases). Trimming cost V 8 bases and J 0 bases, with 8 bases left between them. The germline V gene has CDR1 MNHNS and CDR2 SASEGT. CDR3 size: 13 residues. The CDR3: CASGGGSGNTIYF. As DNA, the CDR3 is TGTGCCAGCGGGGGGGGCTCTGGAAACACCATATATTTT.

The rearrangement uses TRBV19 and TRBJ1-5, with 8 bases lining up with TRBD1. With V trimmed by 5 bases and J by 2 bases, 11 bases remained unmatched. Germline lookup yields CDR1 LNHDA and CDR2 SQIVND (reference sequence). The CDR3 totals 17 residues. The CDR3 sequence is CASSFPSGGGRNQPQHF. As DNA, the CDR3 is TGTGCCAGTAGTTTTCCCTCAGGGGGCGGTCGCAATCAGCCCCAGCATTTT.

The genes are TRBV30 and TRBJ2-1; the match to TRBD2 covers 9 bases. The CDR3 spans 15 residues. The germline V gene has CDR1 GTSNPN and CDR2 SVGIG (reference sequence). J gave up 4 bases and V 2 bases, and 6 bases lay outside the gene matches. The chain's CDR3 is CAWSSGGGAYNEQFF. Written as DNA, the CDR3 is TGTGCCTGGAGTTCGGGCGGGGGGGCGTACAATGAGCAGTTCTTC.

This chain connects TRBV27 to TRBJ1-1; 10 bases line up with TRBD1. This CDR3 is 14 amino acids long. With V trimmed by 5 bases and J by 5 bases, 5 bases remained unmatched. Germline lookup yields CDR1 MNHEY and CDR2 SMNVEV (reference sequence). This chain's CDR3 is CASSKGQGETEAFF. The CDR3 DNA reads as TGTGCCAGCAGTAAAGGACAGGGGGAAACTGAAGCTTTCTTT.

J is TRBJ2-1 and V is TRBV27, with D maybe TRBD2 (5 bases). The CDR3 has 13 amino acids. With 3 bases removed from V and 8 bases from J, the gap between germline ends came to 11 bases. Per germline, CDR1 MNHEY and CDR2 SMNVEV (reference sequence). The CDR3 DNA sequence: TGTGCCAGCAGTTTGAGGGCGGGCTATGAGCAGTTCTTC. Its protein is CASSLRAGYEQFF.

The chain employs TRBV9 and TRBJ2-2; 11 nucleotides align to TRBD1. This CDR3 is 16 amino acids long. From germline, CDR1 is SGDLS and CDR2 YYNGEE. The V segment lost 3 bases and the J segment 7 bases; nucleotides outside the gene matches: 8. The CDR3 sequence is CASSASPGQGGGELFF. The DNA for the CDR3 is TGTGCCAGCAGCGCATCACCGGGACAGGGGGGCGGGGAGCTGTTTTTT.

V gene TRBV7-3 combines with J gene TRBJ1-1; D not resolved. Germline V CDR1 and CDR2: SGHTA, FQGTGA. The CDR3 length is 13 residues. The V and J ends lost 8 bases and 4 bases respectively, with 14 bases between them. CDR3 loop: CASASGGVTEAFF. The CDR3, as DNA: TGTGCCAGCGCTTCAGGCGGGGTCACTGAAGCTTTCTTT.

This clone is medium-sized in the sample. The chain recombines TRBV28 with TRBJ2-3; 11 nucleotides match TRBD2. The J segment lost 4 bases and the V segment lost 10 bases, leaving 13 bases of the junction unmatched. CDR1 MDHEN and CDR2 SYDVKM come from the germline V gene. The CDR3 spans 16 residues. Here the CDR3 reads CATLGPSGGTADTQYF. In DNA form, the CDR3 reads TGTGCCACCCTAGGGCCTAGCGGGGGGACTGCAGATACGCAGTATTTT.

V gene TRBV1 combines with J gene TRBJ2-3; the listed D gene, TRBD1, was not tested against the DNA. TRBV1 is annotated as a pseudogene. This CDR3 has 16 residues. The CDR3 DNA sequence: TGCACCAGCAGCCCGGACAGGGGCAAGGGCACAGATACGCAGTATTTT. This gives the protein CTSSPDRGKGTDTQYF.

V is TRBV15 and J is TRBJ1-1, with D unresolved. The CDR3 extends over 14 amino acids. Germline assignment: CDR1 LNHNV and CDR2 YYDKDF (reference sequence). Trimming cost V 1 base and J 8 bases, with 14 bases left between them. This CDR3 reads CATSRGETRTEAFF. The CDR3 bases are TGTGCCACCAGCAGAGGGGAGACTAGGACGGAAGCTTTCTTT.

The chain combines TRBV7-8 with TRBJ1-1; D not resolved. Trimming took off 1 base at V and 1 base at J, with 10 bases between the two ends. CDR1 and CDR2 from the germline V gene are SGHVS and FQNEAQ. CDR3 length equals 15 residues. The CDR3 region is CASSLGFAGNTEAFF. The CDR3 nucleotides are TGTGCCAGCAGCTTAGGTTTCGCGGGGAACACTGAAGCTTTCTTT.

The chain uses TRBV30 and TRBJ2-7; 7 nucleotides line up with TRBD2. Germline assignment: CDR1 GTSNPN and CDR2 SVGIG (reference sequence). Trimming at V came to 8 bases and at J to 2 bases, leaving 9 bases not matched to a gene. This CDR3 is 13 amino acids long. The CDR3 spells CAIFGRGAYEQYF. In nucleotides, the CDR3 is TGTGCCATATTCGGCCGGGGGGCCTACGAGCAGTACTTC.

This sequence joins TRBV6-1 and TRBJ1-6; no clear D gene. Germline-derived CDR1 and CDR2 are MNHNS and SASEGT. CDR3 length: 17 residues. Trimming shortened V by 0 bases and J by 0 bases, and 9 bases separated the two germline ends. The CDR3 DNA is TGTGCCAGCAGTGAAGCGTCCGTGTTCTCCTATAATTCACCCCTCCACTTT. Protein product: CASSEASVFSYNSPLHF.

The rearrangement links TRBV6-1 to TRBJ2-2, with 7 bases matching TRBD2. The CDR3 sequence is 16 residues long. V shed 4 bases, J shed 9 bases, and the junction held 14 bases outside the gene matches. Germline V gene sequence: CDR1 MNHNS, CDR2 SASEGT. In DNA form, the CDR3 reads TGTGCCAGCAGTGGCATCCGCGGTGCGCGGGAGTGGGAGCTGTTTTTT. This codes for CASSGIRGAREWELFF.

The chain couples TRBV6-6 to TRBJ2-7, with 7 positions matching TRBD1. Germline CDR1 and CDR2: MNHNY and SVGAGI (reference sequence). CDR3 length: 12 residues. V gave up 5 bases and J gave up 4 bases; unmatched junction bases: 2. The CDR3 here is CASSAQGYEQYF. CDR3 bases: TGTGCCAGCAGTGCACAGGGGTACGAGCAGTACTTC.

The V and J genes are TRBV6-1 and TRBJ1-6; D is uncertain. With 6 bases removed from V and 14 bases from J, the gap between germline ends came to 11 bases. Germline V gene data show CDR1 as MNHNS and CDR2 as SASEGT. The CDR3 totals 11 residues. CDR3 sequence (DNA): TGTGCCAGCAGCCTCAACATGGCCCTCCACTTT. Protein: CASSLNMALHF.

The chain links TRBV4-1 to TRBJ1-2; TRBD1 is a possible D gene (6 bases). The CDR3 is 16 amino acids. Trimming left V 0 bases short and J 4 bases short, with 15 bases between. Germline V gene data show CDR1 as MGHRA and CDR2 as YSYEKL. CDR3 sequence: CASSQDPGGQTYGYTF. As DNA, the CDR3 is TGCGCCAGCAGCCAAGATCCGGGGGGCCAGACCTATGGCTACACCTTC.

The chain is built from TRBV5-1 and TRBJ1-6, with 7 nucleotides matching TRBD1. There are 14 residues in the CDR3. Germline V lookup: CDR1 SGHRS, CDR2 YFSETQ. V gave up 3 bases and J gave up 8 bases; unmatched junction bases: 5. This chain's CDR3 is CASSSGTAYSPLHF. The CDR3 DNA reads TGCGCCAGCAGCTCCGGGACAGCTTATTCACCCCTCCACTTT.